The next 9 T cell receptor beta chains were all read from a single sample in a study of PD-L1 blockade in urothelial cancer. TCRdb's table, derived via immunoSEQ multiplex PCR, lists solely in-frame clones and lacks some. The sample contains fewer than 60,000 clones, around 84% of which appear only once. Time point indicated: pretreatment peripheral blood. The source was PBMCs, collected around atezolizumab (anti-PD-L1) treatment. The receptors stem from a man aged 50 to 60 with urothelial cancer.

The J gene is TRBJ2-1, the V gene TRBV11-2; TRBD1 matches at 8 bases. CDR3 length: 15 amino acids. Germline V gene data show CDR1 as SGHAT and CDR2 as FQNNGV. J was trimmed by 4 bases and V by 5 bases; bases with no gene match: 7. The CDR3: CASSQPGQVYNEQFF. CDR3 coding DNA: TGTGCCAGCAGCCAACCGGGACAGGTTTACAATGAGCAGTTCTTC.

The gene calls are TRBV10-1 and TRBJ2-1; TRBD2 matches at 8 bases. This CDR3 contains 17 residues. From germline, CDR1 is WNHNN and CDR2 SYGVQD (reference sequence). Trimming took 3 bases from V and 0 from J; bases not matched to a gene: 7. The CDR3 DNA follows: TGCGCCAGCAGTGACGTTAGCGGGGTGAGCTCCTACAATGAGCAGTTCTTC. Translating it yields CASSDVSGVSSYNEQFF.

In DNA form, the CDR3 reads TGTGCCTGGAGTGTATTACAGGGCGCCGGGGAGCTGTTTTTT. Translation gives CAWSVLQGAGELFF. The V gene is TRBV30, the J gene TRBJ2-2; perhaps TRBD1 as D (6 bases). CDR1 and CDR2 from the germline V gene are GTSNPN and SVGIG (reference sequence). The CDR3 runs 14 residues. The V end lost 0 bases, the J end lost 6 bases, and 11 bases lay between the germline ends.

This clone appeared a single time. V and J are TRBV28 and TRBJ1-2; 7 nucleotides align to TRBD1. V trimming: 5 bases; J trimming: 4 bases; junction bases outside the gene matches: 4. This CDR3 comprises 13 residues. Germline CDR1 MDHEN, CDR2 SYDVKM. CDR3 DNA sequence: TGTGCCAGCAGTCCCCCAGGGGGCTATGGCTACACCTTC. This sequence encodes CASSPPGGYGYTF.

The chain carries TRBV9 and TRBJ1-1; no clear D gene. V was shortened by 4 bases and J by 4 bases, with 17 bases between the two germline ends. Germline CDR1 reads SGDLS; CDR2 reads YYNGEE. This CDR3 is 15 amino acids long. The CDR3: CASSPGNVRATEAFF. The CDR3 region has the DNA TGTGCCAGCAGCCCCGGGAATGTTAGGGCCACTGAAGCTTTCTTT.

This clone appeared once. The chain combines TRBV11-2 with TRBJ2-1; a weak D match, TRBD1 (5 bases). Germline CDR1 SGHAT, CDR2 FQNNGV. V dropped 5 bases and J dropped 0 bases, with 8 bases sitting between them. This CDR3 is 14 amino acids long. The CDR3: CASSPGISYNEQFF. The CDR3 region has the DNA TGTGCCAGCAGCCCAGGGATCTCCTACAATGAGCAGTTCTTC.

This chain connects TRBV27 to TRBJ2-2, with TRBD2 as a possible D gene (5 bases). The CDR3 loop spans 15 amino acids. Germline CDR1 and CDR2: MNHEY and SMNVEV (reference sequence). Trimming took off 2 bases at V and 1 base at J, with 8 bases between the two ends. CDR3 residues: CASSLLAGNTGELFF. The CDR3 coding sequence is TGTGCCAGCAGTTTACTCGCGGGGAACACCGGGGAGCTGTTTTTT.

The V and J genes are TRBV11-3 and TRBJ2-2, with 7 bases aligning to TRBD1. V trimming: 5 bases; J trimming: 3 bases; junction bases outside the gene matches: 9. The CDR3 runs to 16 residues. Germline CDR1 and CDR2: SGHNT and YENEEA. CDR3 residues: CASSPRLQGYTGELFF. For the CDR3, the DNA is TGTGCCAGCAGCCCCAGATTACAGGGGTACACCGGGGAGCTGTTTTTT.

This clone was observed a handful of times. V and J are TRBV14 and TRBJ2-7, with 7 bases lining up with TRBD1. Germline CDR1 is SGHDN and CDR2 is FVKESK. This CDR3 has 15 amino acids. J was trimmed by 3 bases and V by 4 bases; bases with no gene match: 9. In DNA, the CDR3 is TGTGCCAGCAGCCTCCACCGGGACAGACACTACGAGCAGTACTTC. The encoded protein is CASSLHRDRHYEQYF.